One and the same sample provided the 9 T cell receptor beta chains below, sequenced in a study of read filtering for tumor transcriptome and immune sequencing. This library used around 400 ng RNA and molecular barcoded adaptors spanning alpha/delta and beta/gamma chains. TCRdb processed the reads anew with MiXCR; each CDR3 protein has one entry. This sample yields 100,000 to 150,000 distinct CDR3 sequences, of which approximately 12% are seen a single time; approximately 11% belongs to the top ten. The sample consisted of a population of CD138-negative cells sorted from bone marrow. The source of these receptors is a donor aged 40 or older with multiple myeloma.

This clonotype was counted ten times or more. The chain employs TRBV5-1 and TRBJ2-1; D may be TRBD2 (6 bases). This CDR3 has 15 amino acids. V was pared by 2 bases and J by 4 bases, with 13 bases between. CDR1 and CDR2 from the germline V gene are SGHRS and YFSETQ. CDR3 DNA: TGCGCCAGCAGCTTCGAGGCTAGCGAGTACAATGAGCAGTTCTTC. Protein: CASSFEASEYNEQFF.

The sample holds many counts of this clonotype. The V call is TRBV12-5, the J call TRBJ2-3; D uncertain. Germline CDR1 and CDR2: LGHNT and FRNRAP. CDR3 length equals 14 residues. Trimming pared 1 base from V and 1 base from J, leaving 6 bases between. In nucleotides, the CDR3 is TGTGCTAGTGGTTTGGGAATCGGCACAGATACGCAGTATTTT. Residues: CASGLGIGTDTQYF.

A word on this clonotype: A much larger clone differs from this one at a single base, so this may be a read error. The chain links TRBV7-8 to TRBJ2-3; TRBD2 is a possible D gene (6 bases). V lost 4 bases to trimming and J lost 2 bases, with 10 bases between them. CDR1 is SGHVS, CDR2 FQNEAQ, per germline. The CDR3 loop spans 14 amino acids. DNA for the CDR3: TGTGCCAGCAGCTATAGCGGAGACACAGATACGCAGTATTTT. Protein product: CASSYSGDTDTQYF.

There are many counts of this clonotype. A much larger clone lies a single base off, so this may be a read error. The chain is built from TRBV4-1 and TRBJ2-1; no clear D gene. CDR1 and CDR2 (germline): MGHRA, YSYEKL. The CDR3 length is 13 residues. CDR3 sequence (DNA): TGCGCCAGCAGCCGGACGGCCAACAATGGGCAGTTCTTC. It yields the protein CASSRTANNGQFF.

This clonotype was seen ten or more times. This chain uses TRBV20-1 with TRBJ1-2, with 7 bases aligning to TRBD1. The ends lost 6 bases at V and 4 bases at J; junction bases unmatched: 8. This CDR3 has 13 residues. CDR1 is DFQATT and CDR2 is SNEGSKA in the germline V gene (reference sequence). As DNA, the CDR3 is TGCAGTGCATCCACGGGACAGAGCTATGGCTACACCTTC. Protein product: CSASTGQSYGYTF.

This clonotype was detected ten times or more. The rearrangement uses TRBV14 and TRBJ1-2; no clear D. The CDR3 length is 15 residues. Trimming left V 0 bases short and J 0 bases short, with 8 bases between. The germline gives CDR1 SGHDN, CDR2 FVKESK. The CDR3 is CASSQEMGSNYGYTF. Written as DNA, the CDR3 is TGTGCCAGCAGCCAAGAGATGGGTTCTAACTATGGCTACACCTTC. Together with reference TRBV14 and TRBJ1-2, the CDR3 gives the full variable domain: EAGVTQFPSHSVIEKGQTVTLRCDPISGHDNLYWYRRVMGKEIKFLLHFVKESKQDESGMPNNRFLAERTGGTYSTLKVQPAELEDSGVYFCASSQEMGSNYGYTFGSGTRLTVV.

This clonotype has a count of ten or more. The rearrangement joins TRBV5-1 to TRBJ2-5; TRBD1 agrees at 8 bases. V trimming: 4 bases; J trimming: 2 bases; junction bases outside the gene matches: 10. The CDR3 spans 16 residues. The germline V gene encodes CDR1 SGHRS and CDR2 YFSETQ. CDR3 amino acids: CASSTASTGGQETQYF. The CDR3 coding sequence is TGCGCCAGCAGCACCGCCTCAACAGGGGGACAAGAGACCCAGTACTTC.

The CDR3: CASREQGAQVSAGVYCSYNEQFF. The CDR3 DNA is TGTGCCAGCAGGGAACAGGGGGCTCAGGTTTCAGCGGGAGTGTATTGCTCCTACAATGAGCAGTTCTTC. This sequence joins TRBV2 and TRBJ2-1, with a tentative D call TRBD1 (9 bases). The CDR3 runs 23 residues. Germline V lookup: CDR1 SNHLY, CDR2 FYNNEI. The germline V and J ends were trimmed by 6 bases and 0 bases, with 36 bases remaining between them.

The table lists this clonotype with many counts. J is TRBJ2-1 and V is TRBV7-2; 13 positions match TRBD2. The CDR3 is 15 residues long. Unmatched junction bases numbered 6, after V lost 5 bases and J lost 8 bases. Germline V gene data show CDR1 as SGHTA and CDR2 as FQGNSA. The CDR3 loop reads CASSPRTSGSHEQFF. CDR3 DNA sequence: TGTGCCAGCAGCCCTCGGACTAGCGGGAGCCATGAGCAGTTCTTC.